These 10 T cell receptor beta chains were sequenced from one sample in a study of blood T cell repertoires in COVID-19. The table came from immunoSEQ multiplex PCR; TCRdb's copy has only in-frame clones and leaves some out. The sample lists roughly 350,000 clones; about 89% were seen once. Sequencing was done on a sample of peripheral blood. The source of these receptors is a woman aged 45-65 years with COVID-19, enrolled during active disease.

The genes are TRBV5-1 and TRBJ1-3; D unclear. Germline V lookup: CDR1 SGHRS, CDR2 YFSETQ. This CDR3 has 15 amino acids. V lost 0 bases to trimming and J lost 4 bases, with 11 bases between them. This CDR3 reads CASSLEAPGGNTIYF. The CDR3 DNA reads TGCGCCAGCAGCTTGGAGGCACCGGGGGGAAACACCATATATTTT.

The V and J genes are TRBV19 and TRBJ1-5; TRBD1 aligns across 8 bases. CDR1 and CDR2 from the germline V gene are LNHDA and SQIVND (reference sequence). With V trimmed by 5 bases and J by 0 bases, 6 bases remained unmatched. This CDR3 region has 16 residues. CDR3 nucleotides: TGTGCCAGTAGTCCGACAGGGGATTATAGCAATCAGCCCCAGCATTTT. Translated, it gives CASSPTGDYSNQPQHF. The complete variable domain, with remaining parts taken from reference TRBV19 and TRBJ1-5, reads DGGITQSPKYLFRKEGQNVTLSCEQNLNHDAMYWYRQDPGQGLRLIYYSQIVNDFQKGDIAEGYSVSREKKESFPLTVTSAQKNPTAFYLCASSPTGDYSNQPQHFGDGTRLSIL.

The chain is built from TRBV18 and TRBJ2-5, with D maybe TRBD1 (6 bases). CDR1 and CDR2 (germline): KGHSH, LQKENI. Trimming stripped 2 bases from V and 4 bases from J, with 14 bases between. The CDR3 is 15 residues long. CDR3 coding DNA: TGTGCCAGCTCACCATCCCGGACAGTAGGAGAGACCCAGTACTTC. It codes for CASSPSRTVGETQYF.

The V call is TRBV21-1, the J call TRBJ2-7; TRBD2, the table's D call, lacks a check against the DNA. TRBV21-1 is recorded as a pseudogene. The CDR3 sequence is 16 residues long. CDR3 sequence (DNA): TGTGCCAGCAGCCCAGACGGGACTAGCGGATCTTACGAGCAGTACTTC. Its translation is CASSPDGTSGSYEQYF.

This chain uses TRBV3-1 (or the pseudogene TRBV3-2) with TRBJ1-1; possible D gene TRBD1, 6 bases. With 7 bases removed from V and 4 bases from J, the gap between germline ends came to 13 bases. From germline, CDR1 is LGHDT and CDR2 YNNKEL (reference sequence). The CDR3 sequence is 13 residues long. The CDR3 loop reads CASMTTGSTEAFF. CDR3 nucleotides: TGTGCCAGCATGACCACAGGGAGCACTGAAGCTTTCTTT.

The table lists this clone with a count of one. The gene calls are TRBV5-1 and TRBJ2-7; 8 bases are a match to TRBD1. Trimming took 3 bases from V and 4 from J; bases not matched to a gene: 9. This CDR3 is built from 15 residues. From germline, CDR1 is SGHRS and CDR2 YFSETQ. The CDR3 reads CASSSGTGNIYEQYF. CDR3 nucleotides: TGCGCCAGCAGCTCAGGGACAGGTAATATATACGAGCAGTACTTC.

This chain links TRBV28 with TRBJ2-1; 7 bases are shared with TRBD2. The J segment lost 7 bases and the V segment lost 8 bases, leaving 20 bases of the junction unmatched. Per germline, CDR1 MDHEN and CDR2 SYDVKM. The CDR3 runs 17 residues. CDR3 protein: CASVSPQAGIGWNEQFF. The CDR3, as DNA: TGTGCCAGCGTTTCCCCTCAAGCGGGAATTGGATGGAATGAGCAGTTCTTC.

This clone has more than one count but fewer than ten. J is TRBJ2-1 and V is TRBV7-6; D possibly corresponds to TRBD2 (5 bases). V was clipped by 5 bases and J by 0 bases, with 17 bases between them. The germline gives CDR1 SGHVS, CDR2 FNYEAQ. This CDR3 has 17 residues. For the CDR3, the DNA is TGTGCCAGCAGCCTAGGACTGACGGGAAGCTCCTACAATGAGCAGTTCTTC. Translating gives CASSLGLTGSSYNEQFF.

The CDR3 loop is CASSPYPGQGQSEKLFF. The CDR3 region has the DNA TGTGCCAGCAGCCCGTATCCTGGACAGGGACAAAGTGAAAAACTGTTTTTT. V usage is TRBV7-9 and J usage is TRBJ1-4; TRBD1 matches at 8 bases. Looked up from germline, CDR1 is SEHNR and CDR2 is FQNEAQ (reference sequence). With 5 bases clipped from V and 7 bases from J, the junction kept 15 bases outside the gene matches. The CDR3 extends over 17 amino acids.

A single count supports this clone. The V gene is TRBV5-5, the J gene TRBJ1-1, with TRBD1 as a possible D gene (5 bases). V gave up 2 bases and J gave up 8 bases, with 13 bases separating them. In germline, CDR1 is SGHKS, CDR2 YYEKEE (reference sequence). The CDR3 extends over 13 amino acids. The CDR3 protein is CASSLRGAGEAFF. The DNA for the CDR3 is TGTGCCAGCAGCTTACGCGGAGCAGGGGAAGCTTTCTTT.